This TCR beta chain was documented in a study of molecular identifiers for immune sequencing clone quantification. Previously reported methods and listed TCR primers produced the bulk TCR libraries. In TCRdb, the PCR reads were re-called with MiXCR into one record per CDR3 protein. The data contain about 640,000 distinct CDR3 sequences, approximately 20% of them singletons. For naive CD8 T cells, sorting used the CD8+CD4-CCR7+CD45RA+ phenotype. General observations from the study: Jurkat TCR RNA that was spiked in from one cell was reportedly detectable among one million naive cells.

This clonotype was found many times. Its target is unknown. The CDR3 runs 12 residues. With V trimmed by 11 bases and J by 7 bases, 5 bases remained unmatched. CDR1 ENHRY and CDR2 SYGVKD come from the germline V gene. Material: naive CD8+ T cells from blood, with Jurkat cell RNA spiked in. Subset: FACS-sorted CD8+CD4-CCR7+CD45RA+ naive T cells. The rearrangement links TRBV10-3 to TRBJ1-6, with TRBD1 matching over 7 bases. The source is a human donor in good health. Some libraries in this study had Jurkat cell RNA spiked in. The DNA of the CDR3 is TGTGCCCTGGGACAGCCCAATTCACCCCTCCACTTT. This sequence encodes CALGQPNSPLHF.